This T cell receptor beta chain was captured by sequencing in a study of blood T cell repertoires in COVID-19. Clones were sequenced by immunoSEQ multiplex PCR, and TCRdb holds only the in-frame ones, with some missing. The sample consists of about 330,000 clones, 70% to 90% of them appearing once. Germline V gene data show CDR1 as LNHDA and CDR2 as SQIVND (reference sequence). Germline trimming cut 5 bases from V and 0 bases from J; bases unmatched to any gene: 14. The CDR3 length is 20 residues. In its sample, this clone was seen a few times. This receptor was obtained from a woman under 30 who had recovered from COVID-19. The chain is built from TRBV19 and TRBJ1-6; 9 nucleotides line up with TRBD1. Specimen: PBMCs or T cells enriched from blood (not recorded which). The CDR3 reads CASSPLRDRAGSSYNSPLHF. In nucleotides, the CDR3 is TGTGCCAGTAGTCCCCTCCGGGACAGGGCGGGGAGCTCCTATAATTCACCCCTCCACTTT. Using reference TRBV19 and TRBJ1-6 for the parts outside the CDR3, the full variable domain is DGGITQSPKYLFRKEGQNVTLSCEQNLNHDAMYWYRQDPGQGLRLIYYSQIVNDFQKGDIAEGYSVSREKKESFPLTVTSAQKNPTAFYLCASSPLRDRAGSSYNSPLHFGNGTRLTVT.